The rows below give T cell receptor beta chains drawn from one sample of a study of cytomegalovirus exposure and HLA in healthy donors. TCRdb keeps only in-frame clones here, not all; method: immunoSEQ multiplex PCR. This table has about 170,000 clones, 86% appearing once. Material for sequencing was PBMCs. Source of these receptors: a man younger than 35 in good health and CMV-seropositive. Both conserved end residues are part of each CDR3. The order of the fields is V gene, J gene, clone size, D gene, CDR3 protein, CDR3 DNA. A D gene is named only where the DNA matches it firmly. Clone size is not always given. Where it is, it says once, few, many or a class for expanded clones.

v_call: TRBV25-1
j_call: TRBJ1-2
clone_size: NA
d_call: NA
cdr3_aa: CASSPDTFYGYTF
cdr3_nt: TGTGCCAGCAGTCCCGACACATTCTATGGCTACACCTTC

v_call: TRBV27
j_call: TRBJ2-1
clone_size: once
d_call: NA
cdr3_aa: CASSLGQSYNEQFF
cdr3_nt: TGTGCCAGCAGTCTTGGACAGTCCTACAATGAGCAGTTCTTC

v_call: TRBV6-4
j_call: TRBJ2-1
clone_size: NA
d_call: NA
cdr3_aa: CASSEGGRPDEQFF
cdr3_nt: TGTGCCAGCAGTGAAGGAGGGAGGCCGGATGAGCAGTTCTTC

v_call: TRBV7-9
j_call: TRBJ1-1
clone_size: few
d_call: NA
cdr3_aa: CAGGRANTEAFF
cdr3_nt: TGTGCCGGGGGGAGGGCAAACACTGAAGCTTTCTTT

v_call: TRBV6-6
j_call: TRBJ1-1
clone_size: few
d_call: NA
cdr3_aa: CASRPGYGFNTEAFF
cdr3_nt: TGTGCCAGCAGACCGGGTTACGGTTTCAACACTGAAGCTTTCTTT

v_call: TRBV14
j_call: TRBJ2-7
clone_size: NA
d_call: NA
cdr3_aa: CASSQVQGSTEQYF
cdr3_nt: TGTGCCAGCAGCCAGGTACAGGGCTCGACGGAGCAGTACTTC

v_call: TRBV5-4
j_call: TRBJ1-4
clone_size: NA
d_call: TRBD1
cdr3_aa: CASSSGQFNEKLFF
cdr3_nt: TGTGCCAGCAGCTCGGGACAGTTTAATGAAAAACTGTTTTTT

v_call: TRBV7-8
j_call: TRBJ1-4
clone_size: NA
d_call: TRBD1
cdr3_aa: CASSARQGIGFNEKLFF
cdr3_nt: TGTGCCAGCAGCGCCAGACAGGGGATCGGGTTTAATGAAAAACTGTTTTTT

v_call: TRBV6-4
j_call: TRBJ2-1
clone_size: NA
d_call: NA
cdr3_aa: CASSESSRRAANEQFF
cdr3_nt: TGTGCCAGCAGTGAGTCGTCCCGGAGGGCGGCCAATGAGCAGTTCTTC

v_call: TRBV6-5
j_call: TRBJ2-7
clone_size: once
d_call: NA
cdr3_aa: CASRTTGSGEQYF
cdr3_nt: TGTGCCAGCAGAACCACAGGGAGTGGCGAGCAGTACTTC

v_call: TRBV5-3
j_call: TRBJ2-1
clone_size: NA
d_call: TRBD1
cdr3_aa: CARSPVTGGAIGDYNEQFF
cdr3_nt: TGTGCCAGAAGTCCTGTGACAGGGGGCGCAATTGGGGACTACAATGAGCAGTTCTTC

v_call: TRBV4-1
j_call: TRBJ2-4
clone_size: once
d_call: NA
cdr3_aa: CASSPVGRGAKNIQYF
cdr3_nt: TGCGCCAGCAGCCCGGTAGGACGGGGGGCCAAAAACATTCAGTACTTC

v_call: TRBV19
j_call: TRBJ2-7
clone_size: few
d_call: TRBD2
cdr3_aa: CASRDLAGDNHYEQYF
cdr3_nt: TGTGCCAGTAGGGATCTAGCGGGAGACAATCACTACGAGCAGTACTTC

v_call: TRBV19
j_call: TRBJ2-7
clone_size: NA
d_call: NA
cdr3_aa: CASSIRFRASGSSYEQYF
cdr3_nt: TGTGCCAGTAGTATAAGGTTCCGGGCCAGCGGTAGCTCCTACGAGCAGTACTTC

v_call: TRBV18
j_call: TRBJ2-7
clone_size: NA
d_call: TRBD1
cdr3_aa: CASSPRQGEQYF
cdr3_nt: TGTGCCAGCTCACCACGACAGGGGGAGCAGTACTTC

v_call: TRBV20-1
j_call: TRBJ1-2
clone_size: NA
d_call: NA
cdr3_aa: CSAPPTVGYTF
cdr3_nt: TGCAGTGCTCCCCCGACAGTTGGCTACACCTTC

v_call: TRBV5-6
j_call: TRBJ2-7
clone_size: NA
d_call: NA
cdr3_aa: CASSVGSYEQYF
cdr3_nt: TGTGCCAGCAGCGTTGGCTCATACGAGCAGTACTTC

v_call: TRBV16
j_call: TRBJ1-1
clone_size: NA
d_call: NA
cdr3_aa: CASSQRGIGMNTEAFF
cdr3_nt: TGTGCCAGCAGCCAACGGGGAATAGGGATGAACACTGAAGCTTTCTTT